Listed below are T cell receptor beta chains from one sample, sequenced in a study of T cell responses to AZD1222 COVID-19 vaccine. Produced via immunoSEQ multiplex PCR; TCRdb's table is partial and in-frame only. There are some 49,000 clones in the sample; about 90% occur only once, and around 1.1% lies in the top ten. The material was peripheral blood, obtained 28 days after the second AZD1222 dose. The source is an adult who received the AZD1222 COVID-19 vaccine. The CDR3 runs from the conserved cysteine through the conserved F or W. The order of the fields is D gene, clone size, J gene, V gene, CDR3 DNA, CDR3 protein. The D gene is left open where the match is weak. Some rows mark clone size as missing; the rest say once, few, many or name a class of expanded clone.

D: NA
size: NA
J: TRBJ2-7
V: TRBV5-1
DNA: TGCGCCAGCAGCTTAGAATCCAGCACCTACGAGCAGTACTTC
CDR3: CASSLESSTYEQYF

D: TRBD1
size: NA
J: TRBJ1-1
V: TRBV10-3
DNA: TGTGCCATCAGGAACAGGGGGCTAGGGGACACTGAAGCTTTCTTT
CDR3: CAIRNRGLGDTEAFF

D: TRBD1
size: NA
J: TRBJ2-7
V: TRBV10-3
DNA: TGTGCCATCAGTGTTTGGACAGGGGACTACGAGCAGTACTTC
CDR3: CAISVWTGDYEQYF

D: NA
size: NA
J: TRBJ1-5
V: TRBV30
DNA: TGTGCTTGCGGAGTTAATCAGCCCCAGCATTTT
CDR3: CACGVNQPQHF

D: NA
size: NA
J: TRBJ2-1
V: TRBV18
DNA: TGTGCCAGCTCACCGGGGATTAGGGGCTCCTACAATGAGCAGTTCTTC
CDR3: CASSPGIRGSYNEQFF

D: NA
size: NA
J: TRBJ1-2
V: TRBV4-1
DNA: TGCGCCAGCAGCTCACAAAGCCAGGGTAGGCAAGGCTACACCTTC
CDR3: CASSSQSQGRQGYTF

D: TRBD2
size: NA
J: TRBJ2-7
V: TRBV28
DNA: TGTGCCAGCAGTTCGCTACTAGCGGGAGTAGGGGAGCAGTACTTC
CDR3: CASSSLLAGVGEQYF

D: TRBD1
size: NA
J: TRBJ1-5
V: TRBV15
DNA: TGTGCCACCAGCGGGGAAACCCGACAGGGGGCAAGAGGGCAGCCCCAGCATTTT
CDR3: CATSGETRQGARGQPQHF

D: NA
size: NA
J: TRBJ1-2
V: TRBV10-3
DNA: TGTGCCATCAGTGAGAACAGGGAGTCTGGCTACACCTTC
CDR3: CAISENRESGYTF

D: NA
size: NA
J: TRBJ1-5
V: TRBV28
DNA: TGTGCCAGCAGTTTAGAGGTATATCAGCCCCAGCATTTT
CDR3: CASSLEVYQPQHF

D: NA
size: NA
J: TRBJ2-5
V: TRBV3-1/TRBV3-2
DNA: TGTGCCAGCAAACAAGAGACCCAGTACTTC
CDR3: CASKQETQYF

D: TRBD1
size: once
J: TRBJ2-5
V: TRBV6-6
DNA: TGTGCCAGCAGCTCCCGGGACAGGGGACAAGAGACCCAGTACTTC
CDR3: CASSSRDRGQETQYF

D: TRBD1
size: NA
J: TRBJ1-2
V: TRBV5-6
DNA: TGTGCCAGCAGCCAGACAGGGATCTATGGCTACACCTTC
CDR3: CASSQTGIYGYTF

D: TRBD2
size: NA
J: TRBJ2-5
V: TRBV9
DNA: TGTGCCAGCAGCGTAGCTTCTGGGGGAGGGTATCAAGAGACCCAGTACTTC
CDR3: CASSVASGGGYQETQYF

D: NA
size: NA
J: TRBJ2-5
V: TRBV4-1
DNA: TGCGCCAGCAGCCAAGGCCCATTTGAAGAGACCCAGTACTTC
CDR3: CASSQGPFEETQYF

D: NA
size: NA
J: TRBJ2-5
V: TRBV19
DNA: TGTGCCAGTACGGCCGAAAGGGGTCAAGAGACCCAGTACTTC
CDR3: CASTAERGQETQYF

D: TRBD2
size: once
J: TRBJ2-3
V: TRBV6-5
DNA: TGTGCCAGCAGGCTAGCGGGAGATCATACGCAGTATTTT
CDR3: CASRLAGDHTQYF

D: TRBD1
size: NA
J: TRBJ1-6
V: TRBV10-3
DNA: TGTGCCACCGGGACAGCCTCCTTATATAATTCACCCCTCCACTTT
CDR3: CATGTASLYNSPLHF

D: NA
size: NA
J: TRBJ1-2
V: TRBV5-4
DNA: TGTGCCAGCAGCCCTATAAACGAGGGAGGCTATGGCTACACCTTC
CDR3: CASSPINEGGYGYTF